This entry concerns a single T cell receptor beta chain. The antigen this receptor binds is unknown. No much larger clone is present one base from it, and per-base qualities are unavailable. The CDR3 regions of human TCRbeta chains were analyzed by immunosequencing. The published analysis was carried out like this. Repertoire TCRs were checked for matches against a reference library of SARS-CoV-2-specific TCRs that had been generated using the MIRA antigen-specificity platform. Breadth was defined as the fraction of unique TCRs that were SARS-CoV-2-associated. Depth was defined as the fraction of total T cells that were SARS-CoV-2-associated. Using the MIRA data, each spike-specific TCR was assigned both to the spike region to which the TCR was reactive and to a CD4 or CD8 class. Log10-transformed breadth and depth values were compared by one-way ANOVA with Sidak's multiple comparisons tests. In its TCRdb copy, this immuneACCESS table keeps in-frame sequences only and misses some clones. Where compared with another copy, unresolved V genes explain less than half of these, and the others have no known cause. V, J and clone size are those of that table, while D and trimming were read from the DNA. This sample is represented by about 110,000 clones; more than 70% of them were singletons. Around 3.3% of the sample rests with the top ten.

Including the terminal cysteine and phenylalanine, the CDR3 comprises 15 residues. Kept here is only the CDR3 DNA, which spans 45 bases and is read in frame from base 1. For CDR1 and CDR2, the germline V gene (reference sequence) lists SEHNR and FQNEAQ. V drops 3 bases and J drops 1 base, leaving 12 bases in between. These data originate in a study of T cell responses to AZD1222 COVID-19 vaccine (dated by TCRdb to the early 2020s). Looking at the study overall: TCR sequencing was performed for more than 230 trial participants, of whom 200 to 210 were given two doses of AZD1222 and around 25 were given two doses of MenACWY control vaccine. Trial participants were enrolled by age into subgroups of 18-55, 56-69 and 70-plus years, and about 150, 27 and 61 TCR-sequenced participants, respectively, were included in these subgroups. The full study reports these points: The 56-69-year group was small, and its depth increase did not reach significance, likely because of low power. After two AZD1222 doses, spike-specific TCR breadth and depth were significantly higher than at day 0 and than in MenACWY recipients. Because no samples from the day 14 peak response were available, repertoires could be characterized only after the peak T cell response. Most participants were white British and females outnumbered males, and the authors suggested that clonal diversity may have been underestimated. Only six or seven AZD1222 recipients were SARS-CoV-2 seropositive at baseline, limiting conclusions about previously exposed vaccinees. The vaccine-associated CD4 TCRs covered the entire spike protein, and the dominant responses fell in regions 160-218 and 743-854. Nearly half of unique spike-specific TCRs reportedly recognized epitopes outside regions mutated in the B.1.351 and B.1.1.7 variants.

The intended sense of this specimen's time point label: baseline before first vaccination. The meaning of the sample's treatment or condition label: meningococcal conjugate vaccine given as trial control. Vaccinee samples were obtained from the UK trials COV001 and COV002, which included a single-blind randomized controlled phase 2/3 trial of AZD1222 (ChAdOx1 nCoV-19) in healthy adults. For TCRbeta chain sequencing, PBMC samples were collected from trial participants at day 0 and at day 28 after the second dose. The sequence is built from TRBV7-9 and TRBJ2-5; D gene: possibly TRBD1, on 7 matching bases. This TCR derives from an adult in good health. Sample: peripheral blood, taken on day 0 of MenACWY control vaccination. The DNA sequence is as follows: TGTGCCAGCAGCTTGGCAGGGGGGATCCAAGAGACCCAGTACTTC. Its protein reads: CASSLAGGIQETQYF.